This TCR beta chain appears in the sequencing data of a study of cytomegalovirus exposure and HLA in healthy donors (dated by TCRdb to between 2016 and 2019). Some background on the complete study: An earlier analysis of about 530 of the donors reported approximately 260 Gb of sequence data and about 120 million unique TCR beta sequences obtained from around 170 million T cells. An early release covering roughly 640 HLA-typed donors comprised about 300 gigabases of sequencing data and some 79 million unique TCR sequences. Of the roughly 400 genotyped donors, roughly 80% fell in the genetic ancestry cluster associated with self-reported Caucasian donors. The study aimed to test whether cataloging public T cell receptors could reveal signatures of past pathogen exposure. The study profiled the T cell repertoires of more than 500 subjects by immunosequencing and related them to cytomegalovirus serostatus. Besides the first cohort of roughly 700 subjects, a separate validation cohort made up of over 95 different subjects was used. To predict cytomegalovirus infection status, the study combined high-throughput TCR immunosequencing, statistical association of individual TCRs with disease status, and machine learning. To study patterns of TCR occurrence, a later analysis re-analyzed previously published TCR beta repertoires from just over 650 donors and added high-resolution HLA genotyping. Rather than using new phenotypic data, the later analysis identified candidate immune exposures from TCR beta sequences and from how often those sequences occurred across donors. An earlier analysis of roughly 600 of the donors used high-throughput TCR beta sequencing to judge whether each TCR beta V gene segment behaved as functional or pseudogenic. Donor age, sex, ethnicity and CMV serostatus were collected together with the repertoire data. A later genetic analysis used genome-wide SNP genotypes for 398 of the 666 donors, treating that subset as a discovery cohort. Every repertoire in the discovery cohort had been generated on one and the same sequencing platform. Both class I and class II loci were covered by HLA typing, at four-digit resolution. Typing coverage differed by locus: A, B, C, DRB1 and DQB1 were typed in roughly 629-640 donors, DQA1 in about 500, DPA1 in nearly 610, and DPB1 in 472. Five DR-DQ haplotypes were handled as single units for association and clustering, since linkage in the cohort was strong. Across some 400 genotyped donors of the cohort, an average of approximately 240,000 unique TCR beta nucleotide sequences per donor were sequenced, and 15% to 20% of those sequences were non-productive.

As regards this clone: Its antigen has not been determined. Base qualities are not recorded, but no much larger clone differs from it by a single base.

In total, roughly 670 healthy bone marrow donors made up the cohort. At the time of sampling, every cohort member was nominally healthy, though immune exposures that went unrecorded were likely present. The donor was CMV seropositive and was included in the group of around 300 seropositive cohort members. A peripheral blood sample was collected from each donor, and TCR beta sequencing was performed on peripheral blood mononuclear cells. Genomic DNA extraction from the blood cell samples was performed with the Qiagen DNeasy Blood Extraction Kit. What the study reported, not specific to this receptor: In an earlier analysis of about 600 of the donors, most TCR beta V segments appeared in productive rearrangements about 87% or about 30% of the time, broadly matching IMGT annotations. In a later analysis, over 15,000 TCR beta sequences were associated with specific HLA alleles at a false discovery rate of 0.05. In a later analysis, most CMV-associated TCR beta chains were found to appear HLA-restricted, with HLA associations seemingly driven largely by CMV exposure. A later genetic analysis reported fewer N-insertions in productive TCRs among donors in an Asian-associated ancestry cluster than the roughly 620-donor mean. The study gave a list of 150 to 200 TCR beta chains associated with cytomegalovirus. The classifier was reported to diagnose cytomegalovirus status with high specificity and sensitivity in both the original cohort and the validation cohort. A further reported finding was that TCR beta sequences accurately predicted the HLA-A and HLA-B alleles for most subjects in the first cohort. In this cohort, only TCR beta chains were sequenced, and detectable features were limited by the absence of alpha or paired-chain data. In a later analysis, several top co-occurrence clusters were reported to appear linked to parvovirus B19, influenza, CMV and Epstein-Barr virus. A cluster of highly shared sequence variants was judged likely to represent a technical artifact of the sequencing pipeline. V-gene and J-gene trimming of TCR beta chains was associated with a missense DCLRE1C variant in a later genetic analysis, and the association was replicated in an independent cohort. The authors suggested that the approach could potentially be generalized to other disease states and immunological phenotypes. Compared with equally common non-associated chains, HLA-associated TCR beta chains in a later analysis were more clonally expanded and had lower generation probabilities. Assigning TCR associations to individual alleles was difficult when HLA alleles, especially DR and DQ, strongly co-occurred. Presence/absence analyses assumed roughly uniform sequencing depth across donors, an assumption that may not hold. Across donors, most TCR sequences were observed very rarely, whereas some public TCRs were present in many individuals. The earlier analysis of nearly 600 of the donors excluded approximately 17 rarely observed V segments, including chromosome 9 orphons, because counts were too low. Immune exposure information for the cohort was limited to CMV serostatus. In vitro tests confirmed that a few of the cytomegalovirus-associated TCR beta chains recognize cytomegalovirus antigens. A later analysis found that TCR association rates varied across HLA loci, with DRB1 alleles showing the most associated TCRs and HLA-C alleles the fewest. Correlated functional status among segregating V segments might be attributable to linkage disequilibrium, but an unknown experimental factor could not be ruled out. Because HLA typing was missing for some donors at each locus, association tests included only the typed subset.

The library came from the immunoSEQ multiplex PCR assay. For the multiplex PCR, a mixture combining 60 forward primers for TCR Vbeta segments and 13 reverse primers for TCR Jbeta segments was used. The CDR3 region of rearranged TCR beta genes was amplified from genomic DNA by a multiplex PCR assay. The Illumina HiSeq System was used to sequence the amplified TCR beta libraries as 87-base-pair reads. The original methods were these. A later analysis counted about 82 million unique TCR beta chains across the 650 to 700 repertoires, and around 9.9 million of these chains were shared by at least two donors. Raw reads were error-corrected and collapsed into unique sequences by a nearest-neighbor algorithm in which closely related sequences were merged to remove PCR and sequencing errors. Alignment of CDR3 sequences to IMGT reference sequences was used to assign V, D and J gene segments. For a sequence to be retained, a match of at least six nucleotides to both a V gene segment and a J gene segment was required. Rearrangements were classified as productive when the CDR3 lacked stop codons and remained in frame with V and J, and all other rearrangements were classified as non-productive. CDR3 was defined by IMGT convention, running from the second conserved V-encoded cysteine to the conserved J-encoded phenylalanine. In an earlier analysis of roughly 610 of the donors, sequences lacking an unambiguous match to a single V gene segment were excluded. An earlier analysis of 587 of the donors called V segments functional above 56.7% productive rearrangements and segregating when the between-donor standard deviation exceeded 5%. A statistical classification framework was developed to diagnose cytomegalovirus status using the catalog of TCR beta chain sequences. In a later analysis, V and J genes were assigned by comparing TCR nucleotide sequences against IMGT/GENE-DB human TR gene sequences. A later analysis assigned CDR3 sequences and most-parsimonious VDJ recombination scenarios with the TCRdist pipeline. In a later analysis, each TCR beta chain was defined by its CDR3 amino acid sequence together with its V-gene family, and reads without a unique V-gene family were excluded. To address suspected cross-contamination and a sequencing artifact, a later analysis removed 592 highly shared, low-generation-probability nucleotide sequences. A later analysis calculated a clonal expansion index for each public chain from normalized within-repertoire ranks of inferred template counts. A later analysis computed generation probabilities with a VDJ recombination model fitted to out-of-frame rearrangements, and checked the results against IGoR. In a later analysis, TCR-TCR, TCR-HLA and TCR-CMV co-occurrence was scored with hypergeometric tests, and a repertoire-size bias correction was applied to TCR pairs. False discovery rates were estimated in a later analysis by permuting HLA or CMV assignments 20 times. A later analysis grouped co-occurring TCRs with DBSCAN, adding TCRdist sequence similarity when clustering within HLA-allele-positive subsets. Repertoires with fewer than 30,000 or more than 120,000 public chains, plus five repertoires with anomalous nucleotide sharing, were excluded from co-occurrence clustering. Entries here come from immuneACCESS through TCRdb and include only in-frame sequences with V and J called. Some clones fail to appear in such tables; in the studies checked, an unresolved V gene covers under half of the shortfall, and the cause of the remainder is unknown. D and trimming come from the DNA, and the V and J calls and clone size come from that table. The sample table lists just over 150,000 clones, 75% to 80% of them with a count of one. The ten largest clonotypes hold about 0.91% of the sample.

This sequence was found in a woman in her fifties or sixties in good health and CMV-seropositive. Sample: PBMCs.

The encoded CDR3 is CAWSVLLGQGAYEQYF. The DNA is as follows: TGTGCCTGGAGTGTACTTCTCGGACAGGGGGCTTACGAGCAGTACTTC. This sequence uses TRBV30 and TRBJ2-7, with 11 bases in between that match TRBD1. Taken from cysteine to phenylalanine, the CDR3 has 16 residues. The entry retains the CDR3 DNA only, 48 bases that are in frame from base 1. V lost 0 bases and J lost 4 bases, and the count of bases not matched to a germline gene is 8. Taken from the germline V gene (reference sequence), the CDR1 and CDR2 loops are GTSNPN and SVGIG.